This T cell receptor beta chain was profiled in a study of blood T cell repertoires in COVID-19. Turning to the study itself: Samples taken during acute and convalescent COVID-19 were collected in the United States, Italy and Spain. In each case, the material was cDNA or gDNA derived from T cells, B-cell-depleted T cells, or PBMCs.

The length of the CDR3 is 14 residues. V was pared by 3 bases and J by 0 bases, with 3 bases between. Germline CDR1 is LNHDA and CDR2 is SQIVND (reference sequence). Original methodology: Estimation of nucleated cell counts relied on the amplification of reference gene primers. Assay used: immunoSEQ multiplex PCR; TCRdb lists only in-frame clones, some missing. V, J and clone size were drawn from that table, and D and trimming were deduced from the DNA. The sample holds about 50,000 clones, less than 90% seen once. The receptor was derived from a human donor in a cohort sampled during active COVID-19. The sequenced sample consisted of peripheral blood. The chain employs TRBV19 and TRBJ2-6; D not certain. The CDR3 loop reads CASSIGSGANVLTF. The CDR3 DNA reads TGTGCCAGTAGTATCGGCTCTGGGGCCAACGTCCTGACTTTC.